This TCR beta chain was captured by sequencing in a study of radiotherapy plus CTLA-4 blockade in lung cancer. Study-wide results and caveats: Early blood T cell clone dynamics reportedly forecast response best, with interferon-beta. TCR clones from tumors expanded in blood after radiotherapy plus ipilimumab.

Notes on this clone: Its antigen is not known.

Sequencing was performed with immunoSEQ multiplex PCR; in TCRdb, only in-frame clones are kept and a portion is missing. The sample includes some 78,000 clones, 85% to 90% seen only once; the top ten take around 0.8%. The CDR3 loop spans 14 amino acids. The junction had 5 bases not matched to a gene; V was cut back by 2 bases and J by 8 bases. Germline V CDR1 and CDR2: SGHRS, YFSETQ. The specimen was peripheral blood, collected from a patient treated with radiotherapy plus ipilimumab. This sequence originates from a human donor with non-small cell lung cancer who had stable disease on radiotherapy plus ipilimumab. This chain links TRBV5-1 with TRBJ1-4, with 8 bases identical to TRBD1. CDR3 in amino acids: CASSLGQGVEKLFF. For the CDR3, the DNA is TGCGCCAGCAGCTTAGGACAGGGTGTCGAAAAACTGTTTTTT.